The 19 T cell receptor beta chains below were found in one sample sequenced in a study of T-cell memory formation after mild COVID-19. TCRdb re-called the 5' RACE reads with MiXCR, one entry per CDR3 protein. The table has 85,000 to 120,000 distinct CDR3 sequences, around 11% seen once. The sample taken for sequencing was PBMCs or a T cell subset sorted from them (not recorded which). These TCRs come from an adult woman who had mild COVID-19 (a few samples of this study predate the infection). Cell type and time point are not known.

This clonotype was detected a few times. V and J are TRBV6-5 and TRBJ2-7; 9 positions match TRBD1. Germline loops: CDR1 MNHEY, CDR2 SVGAGI. The CDR3 runs to 14 residues. Germline trimming cut 4 bases from V and 5 bases from J; bases unmatched to any gene: 6. The CDR3 spells CASSSGTGYHEQYF. The CDR3 DNA sequence: TGTGCCAGCAGTTCCGGGACAGGGTATCACGAGCAGTACTTC.

In this sample, this clonotype turned up many times. The rearrangement joins TRBV15 to TRBJ1-5; D is uncertain. In germline, CDR1 is LNHNV, CDR2 YYDKDF (reference sequence). The V end lost 0 bases, the J end lost 4 bases, and 10 bases lay between the germline ends. The CDR3 runs to 15 residues. The CDR3 loop is CATSRDRVVNQPQHF. The CDR3 coding sequence is TGTGCCACCAGCAGAGATAGGGTGGTGAATCAGCCCCAGCATTTT.

This clonotype was observed a few times. The V and J genes are TRBV12-3 or TRBV12-4 and TRBJ2-5, with D tentatively TRBD1 or TRBD2 (6 bases each). V was pared by 3 bases and J by 4 bases, with 9 bases between. The CDR3 spans 13 residues. The CDR3 coding sequence is TGTGCCAGCAGTTTTGGGGGGCTAGAGACCCAGTACTTC. Translating gives CASSFGGLETQYF.

This clonotype was detected a few times. The gene calls are TRBV9 and TRBJ2-3; 8 positions match TRBD1. The CDR3 spans 15 residues. With 2 bases clipped from V and 3 bases from J, the junction kept 5 bases outside the gene matches. The germline V gene has CDR1 SGDLS and CDR2 YYNGEE. The CDR3 coding sequence is TGTGCCAGCAGCGTTCAGGGGGCTTCGACAGATACGCAGTATTTT. Translated, it gives CASSVQGASTDTQYF.

This chain joins TRBV29-1 and TRBJ2-5; the match to TRBD1 covers 11 bases. Germline V gene lookup returns CDR1 SQVTM and CDR2 ANQGSEA. Losses at the gene ends were 5 bases for V and 4 bases for J; bases not matched to a gene: 6. CDR3 length: 14 residues. The CDR3 spells CSVSGQGALETQYF. The CDR3 DNA reads as TGCAGCGTTTCAGGACAGGGGGCCTTAGAGACCCAGTACTTC.

This clonotype was observed a few times. The chain has TRBV7-9 and TRBJ1-6; maybe TRBD1 (5 bases). The CDR3 extends over 14 amino acids. Germline V CDR1 and CDR2: SEHNR, FQNEAQ (reference sequence). V was clipped by 4 bases and J by 6 bases, with 10 bases between them. CDR3 bases: TGTGCCAGCAGCTCCAGGGAAACTAATTCACCCCTCCACTTT. Translation: CASSSRETNSPLHF.

This rearrangement joins TRBV5-1 to TRBJ1-4; D might be TRBD1 (5 bases). Trimming pared 4 bases from V and 6 bases from J, leaving 19 bases between. Germline CDR1 SGHRS, CDR2 YFSETQ. This CDR3 contains 16 residues. CDR3 sequence reads: CASSTLPGRLDEKLFF. The CDR3 DNA reads TGCGCCAGCAGCACTCTACCGGGACGACTAGATGAAAAACTGTTTTTT.

A few counts support this clonotype. This sequence joins TRBV12-3 or TRBV12-4 and TRBJ1-1; D not resolved. Trimming pared 5 bases from V and 5 bases from J, leaving 18 bases between. The CDR3 is 15 residues long. The CDR3 protein is CASSENGRGGTEAFF. CDR3 sequence (DNA): TGTGCCAGCAGTGAGAATGGGAGAGGAGGAACTGAAGCTTTCTTT.

The chain combines TRBV4-2 with TRBJ2-5, with TRBD1 matching over 8 bases. CDR3 length equals 16 residues. V lost 0 bases, J lost 2 bases, and 5 bases stayed unmatched. CDR1 is LGHNA, CDR2 YNFKEQ, per germline. The CDR3, as DNA: TGTGCCAGCAGCCAAGAGGACAGGGAGAGACAAGAGACCCAGTACTTC. As protein: CASSQEDRERQETQYF.

The rearrangement joins TRBV4-1 to TRBJ1-5; possible D gene TRBD1, 6 bases. Trimming took off 1 base at V and 2 bases at J, with 21 bases between the two ends. The CDR3 runs 19 residues. Germline CDR1 is MGHRA and CDR2 is YSYEKL. The CDR3, as DNA: TGCGCCAGCAGCCAAGCTGGGGGGGCGGGGTATCAGGGCAATCAGCCCCAGCATTTT. Amino acid sequence: CASSQAGGAGYQGNQPQHF.

In its sample, this clonotype was seen many times. The V and J genes are TRBV7-6 and TRBJ2-7; D call uncertain. Per germline, CDR1 SGHVS and CDR2 FNYEAQ. Trimming stripped 5 bases from V and 7 bases from J, with 12 bases between. There are 12 residues in the CDR3. The CDR3 sequence: CASSPIAGEQYF. Here the CDR3 DNA reads TGTGCCAGCAGCCCTATAGCCGGGGAGCAGTACTTC.

This clonotype has more than one count but fewer than ten. The rearrangement links TRBV20-1 to TRBJ2-7; D not certain. V gave up 4 bases and J gave up 0 bases, with 7 bases separating them. Germline loops: CDR1 DFQATT, CDR2 SNEGSKA (reference sequence). The CDR3 spans 12 residues. The CDR3, as DNA: TGCAGTGCTACGGGCCTCTCCTACGAGCAGTACTTC. Its translation: CSATGLSYEQYF.

In the case of this clonotype: Germline is not matched at one junction end, which may reflect a read error. The V call is TRBV24-1, the J call TRBJ2-7, with D possibly TRBD2 on 7 matching bases. The CDR3 has 10 residues. In germline, CDR1 is KGHDR, CDR2 SFDVKD. The DNA for the CDR3 is TGTGCCACCAGTGACGAGGGAGGGGGGTTC. Translating gives CATSDEGGGF.

This clonotype was seen a handful of times. This sequence joins TRBV12-3 or TRBV12-4 and TRBJ2-7; 8 bases fit TRBD1. The CDR3 is made up of 16 amino acids. V shed 4 bases, J shed 4 bases, and the junction held 12 bases outside the gene matches. The CDR3 spells CASSSSAGTGLYEQYF. In DNA form, the CDR3 reads TGTGCCAGCAGTTCTTCAGCCGGGACAGGCCTATACGAGCAGTACTTC.

Only a few counts were recorded for this clonotype. The chain recombines TRBV7-6 with TRBJ2-7; 9 nucleotides align to TRBD2. The CDR3 contains 15 residues. Germline assignment: CDR1 SGHVS and CDR2 FNYEAQ. V was pared by 3 bases and J by 5 bases, with 8 bases of the junction left unmatched. CDR3 region: CASSLLLAGSHEQYF. The CDR3, as DNA: TGTGCCAGCAGCTTGTTGCTAGCGGGGTCCCACGAGCAGTACTTC.

The chain recombines TRBV12-3 or TRBV12-4 with TRBJ1-5, with D unresolved. The V gene lost 1 base and the J gene lost 3 bases, with 7 bases spanning the gap. CDR3 size: 14 residues. The CDR3 sequence is CASSLGGYNQPQHF. The CDR3 nucleotides are TGTGCCAGCAGTTTAGGAGGGTACAATCAGCCCCAGCATTTT.

This clonotype was observed a handful of times. The V gene is TRBV5-5, the J gene TRBJ2-7; D is unclear. CDR3 length: 14 amino acids. Germline CDR1 and CDR2: SGHKS and YYEKEE (reference sequence). V dropped 0 bases and J dropped 2 bases, with 9 bases sitting between them. CDR3 DNA: TGTGCCAGCAGCTTGGGTTACGACCCCTACGAGCAGTACTTC. This codes for CASSLGYDPYEQYF.

This clonotype was seen a handful of times. The V call is TRBV7-8, the J call TRBJ2-1; 14 positions match TRBD2. Trimming removed 4 bases from V and 9 bases from J; junction bases left unmatched: 8. This CDR3 has 16 amino acids. Per the germline V gene, CDR1 is SGHVS and CDR2 is FQNEAQ. The CDR3 region is CASSWGLAGVLGEQFF. CDR3 in DNA: TGTGCCAGCAGCTGGGGACTAGCGGGAGTATTGGGTGAGCAGTTCTTC.

The V and J genes are TRBV10-3 and TRBJ1-5; D gene ambiguous. With 1 base removed from V and 3 bases from J, the gap between germline ends came to 10 bases. The length of the CDR3 is 15 residues. Germline V gene data show CDR1 as ENHRY and CDR2 as SYGVKD. Here the CDR3 DNA reads TGTGCCATCAGTGAGTACCCGAGAGACAATCAGCCCCAGCATTTT. It yields the protein CAISEYPRDNQPQHF.